The 2 T cell receptor beta chains in this list originate from one sample, sequenced in a study of response to subunit inactivated influenza vaccine. TCRdb ran MiXCR on the RT-PCR reads and lists one entry per CDR3 protein. The sample has 500,000 to 600,000 distinct CDR3 sequences, roughly 13% seen once. The source material was PBMCs from blood, sampled more than 35 days after vaccination. These receptors originate from a middle-aged man who received an inactivated influenza vaccine.

This chain's CDR3 is CASSFSLPEQFF. CDR3 bases: TGTGCCAGCAGTTTTAGCCTTCCTGAGCAGTTCTTC. The chain couples TRBV12-3 or TRBV12-4 to TRBJ2-1; D unclear. The CDR3 is 12 amino acids. V lost 3 bases and J lost 9, with 9 bases in between.

In this sample, this clonotype turned up a few times. This chain connects TRBV5-6 to TRBJ2-7; D is ambiguous. The germline gives CDR1 SGHDT, CDR2 YYEEEE. Trimming removed 4 bases at V and 2 bases at J, with 7 bases between. This CDR3 has 12 residues. In DNA, the CDR3 is TGTGCCAGCAGCGTTCGGGCCTACGAGCAGTACTTC. The encoded protein is CASSVRAYEQYF.